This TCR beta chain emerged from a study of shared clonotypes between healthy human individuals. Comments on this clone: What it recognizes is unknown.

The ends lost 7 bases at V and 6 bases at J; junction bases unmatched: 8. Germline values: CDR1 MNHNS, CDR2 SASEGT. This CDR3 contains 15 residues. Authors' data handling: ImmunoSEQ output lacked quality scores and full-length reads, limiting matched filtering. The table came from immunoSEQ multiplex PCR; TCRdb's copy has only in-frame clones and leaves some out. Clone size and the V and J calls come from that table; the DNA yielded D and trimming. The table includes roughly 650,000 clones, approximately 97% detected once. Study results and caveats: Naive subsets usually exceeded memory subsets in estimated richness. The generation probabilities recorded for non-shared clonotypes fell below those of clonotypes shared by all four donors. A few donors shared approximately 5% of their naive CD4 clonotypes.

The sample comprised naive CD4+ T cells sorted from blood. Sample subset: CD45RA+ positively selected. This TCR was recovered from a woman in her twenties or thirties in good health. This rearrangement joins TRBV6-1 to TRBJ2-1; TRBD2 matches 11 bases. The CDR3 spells CASTPTSGISNEQFF. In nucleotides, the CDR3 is TGTGCCAGCACTCCGACTAGCGGGATTTCCAATGAGCAGTTCTTC.